Here is one TCR beta chain with its context. The sample originates from a study of cytomegalovirus exposure and HLA in healthy donors. The germline CDR1 and CDR2 sequences are MDHEN and SYDVKM. This CDR3 contains 14 residues. The V segment lost 6 bases and the J segment 3 bases; nucleotides outside the gene matches: 6. The donors belonged to the approximately 110-subject validation cohort, separate from the approximately 700-subject first cohort. The data were produced by immunoSEQ multiplex PCR, yet TCRdb's version contains in-frame clones alone and is incomplete. Of about 150,000 clones listed, approximately 86% are singletons.

This clonotype was sampled from a human donor in good health. J is TRBJ1-2 and V is TRBV28; 8 positions agree with TRBD1. Sequencing input: PBMCs. The CDR3 loop is CASRSGQGYYGYTF. The CDR3 DNA is TGTGCCAGCAGGAGCGGACAGGGTTACTATGGCTACACCTTC.